These 8 T cell receptor beta chains were sequenced from one sample in a study of cytomegalovirus exposure and HLA in healthy donors. Researchers ran the PCR with 60 Vbeta and 13 Jbeta primers. Only in-frame clones appear in the TCRdb table, and some are missing; sequencing was by immunoSEQ multiplex PCR. In the table there are 75,000 to 90,000 clones, around 70% of which are singletons. Material: PBMCs. These receptor sequences come from a woman aged 40 to 49 in good health and CMV-seropositive.

The rearrangement uses TRBV4-1 and TRBJ1-5; possible D gene TRBD1, 5 bases. Trimming cost V 1 base and J 3 bases, with 13 bases left between them. Germline V lookup: CDR1 MGHRA, CDR2 YSYEKL. The CDR3 sequence is 16 residues long. CDR3 protein: CASSQAQGVINQPQHF. The CDR3 DNA reads as TGCGCCAGCAGCCAAGCTCAAGGGGTTATCAATCAGCCCCAGCATTTT.

This rearrangement joins TRBV5-1 to TRBJ1-6; 8 bases fit TRBD1. Germline-derived CDR1 and CDR2 are SGHRS and YFSETQ. This CDR3 is 16 amino acids long. Trimming took 0 bases from V and 10 from J; bases not matched to a gene: 9. CDR3 loop: CASSLETGASGSPLHF. In DNA, the CDR3 is TGCGCCAGCAGCTTGGAGACAGGGGCCTCCGGATCACCCCTCCACTTT.

This sequence joins TRBV7-2 and TRBJ2-3; 7 bases match TRBD1. The CDR3 has 17 amino acids. CDR1 and CDR2 (germline): SGHTA, FQGNSA. Trimming took 5 bases from V and 4 from J; bases not matched to a gene: 15. CDR3 in DNA: TGTGCCAGCAGCCTTCGACAGGGAAGTATGGGCGCAGATACGCAGTATTTT. Translation gives CASSLRQGSMGADTQYF.

By its share, this clone is hyperexpanded. The V call is TRBV7-2, the J call TRBJ2-3; 11 positions agree with TRBD2. With 6 bases clipped from V and 0 bases from J, the junction kept 5 bases outside the gene matches. The CDR3 runs 16 residues. Germline CDR1 reads SGHTA; CDR2 reads FQGNSA. CDR3 nucleotides: TGTGCCAGCAGGACTAGCGGGGATTCTAGCACAGATACGCAGTATTTT. Its translation: CASRTSGDSSTDTQYF.

This chain connects TRBV13 to TRBJ2-5, with TRBD1 matching 7 bases. CDR1 and CDR2 (germline): PRHDT, FYEKMQ (reference sequence). V dropped 10 bases and J dropped 4; count of bases not matched to a gene: 3. The CDR3 is 11 amino acids. In nucleotides, the CDR3 is TGTGCCACAGGGGGTTCAGAGACCCAGTACTTC. It translates to CATGGSETQYF.

The rearrangement joins TRBV6-1 to TRBJ2-1; TRBD2 is a possible D gene (7 bases). V lost 8 bases and J 0 bases, leaving 14 bases between the germline ends. Per the germline V gene, CDR1 is MNHNS and CDR2 is SASEGT. There are 15 residues in the CDR3. Here the CDR3 reads CASLGGVSSYNEQFF. CDR3 sequence (DNA): TGTGCCAGCCTAGGGGGGGTGAGCTCCTACAATGAGCAGTTCTTC.

The chain combines TRBV6-1 with TRBJ1-5; D possibly corresponds to TRBD1 (5 bases). This CDR3 is 14 amino acids long. V gave up 5 bases and J gave up 1 base, with 9 bases separating them. Germline CDR1 is MNHNS and CDR2 is SASEGT. The CDR3: CASSSDRSNQPQHF. Written as DNA, the CDR3 is TGTGCCAGCAGTAGCGACAGAAGCAATCAGCCCCAGCATTTT.

The chain joins TRBV7-9 to TRBJ1-2, with 8 bases that match TRBD1. The CDR3 sequence is 15 residues long. Unmatched junction bases numbered 10, after V lost 6 bases and J lost 4 bases. From germline, CDR1 is SEHNR and CDR2 FQNEAQ (reference sequence). The CDR3 bases are TGTGCCAGCAGTGCACAACCGGGACAGGTCTATGGCTACACCTTC. Protein sequence: CASSAQPGQVYGYTF.